Following are 18 T cell receptor beta chains from one sample sequenced in a study of PD-1 blockade in classical Hodgkin lymphoma. The repertoire was sequenced with immunoSEQ multiplex PCR; TCRdb's copy has only in-frame clones and lacks some. This sample has 75,000 to 100,000 clones; about four fifths occur once, and the top ten carry roughly 15%. In every patient, relapse followed autologous stem cell transplantation, while exposure to brentuximab vedotin differed. The input for sequencing was peripheral blood mononuclear cells (PBMCs), taken before the second cycle of nivolumab. These receptors all come from a human donor with classical Hodgkin lymphoma.

The V gene is TRBV6-1, the J gene TRBJ1-2, with no clear D. Germline V gives CDR1 MNHNS, CDR2 SASEGT. The CDR3 has 15 residues. The V end was cut by 8 bases, the J end by 3 bases, with 19 bases between. In nucleotides, the CDR3 is TGTGCCAGCTCCTACCCGGGTGCCGGCGACTATGGCTACACCTTC. It encodes CASSYPGAGDYGYTF.

The chain joins TRBV7-2 to TRBJ2-5; 10 bases map to TRBD2. Germline-derived CDR1 and CDR2 are SGHTA and FQGNSA. Trimming cost V 5 bases and J 4 bases; bases outside gene matches: 10. CDR3 length: 16 residues. CDR3: CASSPITSGKTETQYF. The CDR3 DNA reads as TGTGCCAGCAGCCCGATTACTAGCGGGAAGACAGAGACCCAGTACTTC.

The chain joins TRBV7-8 to TRBJ2-2, with no clear D. CDR3 length: 17 amino acids. The V end was cut by 3 bases, the J end by 3 bases, with 17 bases between. Germline-derived CDR1 and CDR2 are SGHVS and FQNEAQ. The CDR3 DNA reads TGTGCCAGCAGCTTTGGCCCAACAGACGGGCACACCGGGGAGCTGTTTTTT. Its protein is CASSFGPTDGHTGELFF. The variable domain in full, with the rest retrieved from reference TRBV7-8 and TRBJ2-2, is GAGVSQSPRYKVAKRGQDVALRCDPISGHVSLFWYQQALGQGPEFLTYFQNEAQLDKSGLPSDRFFAERPEGSVSTLKIQRTQQEDSAVYLCASSFGPTDGHTGELFFGEGSRLTVL.

The CDR3 DNA is TGTGCCAGCAGACTAGACCCGATTCGGGCCACTGAAGCTTTCTTT. Translating it yields CASRLDPIRATEAFF. The chain links TRBV7-3 to TRBJ1-1; D uncertain. Trimming removed 6 bases from V and 4 bases from J, with 18 bases in between. The CDR3 runs 15 residues. CDR1 is SGHTA, CDR2 FQGTGA, per germline.

This chain joins TRBV10-3 and TRBJ2-2; D may be TRBD1 (5 bases). V lost 4 bases to trimming and J lost 4 bases, with 10 bases between them. The CDR3 is 14 amino acids. The germline V gene encodes CDR1 ENHRY and CDR2 SYGVKD. The CDR3 here is CAISARQSTGELFF. DNA of the CDR3: TGTGCCATCAGTGCGAGACAGAGCACCGGGGAGCTGTTTTTT.

The chain links TRBV6-1 to TRBJ2-1; D gene ambiguous. Deletions cut 4 bases from V and 6 bases from J, with 7 bases between. In germline, CDR1 is MNHNS, CDR2 SASEGT. The CDR3 consists of 12 residues. The CDR3 bases are TGTGCCAGCAGTGCGCGAGTCAATGAGCAGTTCTTC. The encoded protein is CASSARVNEQFF.

The rearrangement links TRBV30 to TRBJ2-2; a possible D gene is TRBD2 (6 bases). CDR3 size: 12 residues. The germline CDR1 and CDR2 sequences are GTSNPN and SVGIG (reference sequence). Trimming left V 1 base short and J 8 bases short, with 8 bases between. CDR3 protein: CAWSAGVGELFF. In DNA form, the CDR3 reads TGTGCCTGGAGTGCGGGAGTAGGGGAGCTGTTTTTT.

The chain links TRBV9 to TRBJ1-1; D gene uncertain. CDR3 length equals 13 residues. Trimming cost V 0 bases and J 8 bases, with 11 bases left between them. The V gene's germline CDR1 is SGDLS and CDR2 YYNGEE. The CDR3 region is CASSVDHRREAFF. In nucleotides, the CDR3 is TGTGCCAGCAGCGTAGATCATAGGAGGGAAGCTTTCTTT.

The DNA for the CDR3 is TGTGCCAGCAGCCTTGTGCTGGGAGGAACAGATACGCAGTATTTT. Amino acid sequence: CASSLVLGGTDTQYF. The genes are TRBV4-2 and TRBJ2-3; possible D gene TRBD2, 6 bases. This CDR3 has 15 residues. Germline loops: CDR1 LGHNA, CDR2 YNFKEQ. V was cut by 4 bases and J by 3 bases, with 14 bases left in between.

This chain joins TRBV5-1 and TRBJ2-5, with TRBD2 identical over 7 bases. Germline-derived CDR1 and CDR2 are SGHRS and YFSETQ. The CDR3 consists of 14 residues. V lost 2 bases to trimming and J lost 2 bases; unmatched junction nucleotides: 3. The CDR3 sequence is CASSLSSGQETQYF. The CDR3 bases are TGCGCCAGCAGCTTATCTAGCGGACAAGAGACCCAGTACTTC.

Written as DNA, the CDR3 is TGTGCCAGCTCACCCCAGGCAGGGGATAGCAATCAGCCCCAGCATTTT. Translating it yields CASSPQAGDSNQPQHF. V is TRBV18 and J is TRBJ1-5, with D tentatively TRBD1 (6 bases). The CDR3 sequence is 16 residues long. With 3 bases removed from V and 0 bases from J, the gap between germline ends came to 12 bases. CDR1 KGHSH and CDR2 LQKENI come from the germline V gene. Filled out from reference TRBV18 and TRBJ1-5, the complete variable domain reads NAGVMQNPRHLVRRRGQEARLRCSPMKGHSHVYWYRQLPEEGLKFMVYLQKENIIDESGMPKERFSAEFPKEGPSILRIQQVVRGDSAAYFCASSPQAGDSNQPQHFGDGTRLSIL.

This clone was observed a handful of times. This rearrangement joins TRBV14 to TRBJ2-1; D tentatively reads TRBD1 or TRBD2 (5 bases each). The CDR3 length is 17 residues. Germline loops: CDR1 SGHDN, CDR2 FVKESK. Trimming took off 3 bases at V and 4 bases at J, with 19 bases between the two ends. CDR3 region: CASSQRGRTPRYNEQFF. CDR3 sequence (DNA): TGTGCCAGCAGCCAGAGGGGACGGACTCCTCGGTACAATGAGCAGTTCTTC.

This clone was picked up many times. This chain connects TRBV5-1 to TRBJ1-1, with D uncertain. Germline V gene lookup returns CDR1 SGHRS and CDR2 YFSETQ. V was shortened by 2 bases and J by 0 bases, with 8 bases between the two germline ends. The CDR3 loop spans 14 amino acids. CDR3 DNA sequence: TGCGCCAGCAGCTTAAGCGCCGTGAACACTGAAGCTTTCTTT. This sequence encodes CASSLSAVNTEAFF.

The chain is built from TRBV9 and TRBJ1-1; no definite D call. CDR3 length: 14 amino acids. Looked up from germline, CDR1 is SGDLS and CDR2 is YYNGEE. Trimming shortened V by 1 base and J by 7 bases, and 14 bases separated the two germline ends. Here the CDR3 reads CASSVSGGGYEAFF. Here the CDR3 DNA reads TGTGCCAGCAGCGTAAGTGGAGGAGGCTATGAAGCTTTCTTT.

The chain has TRBV5-1 and TRBJ1-4; D gene uncertain. Germline V CDR1 and CDR2: SGHRS, YFSETQ. Trimming took 0 bases from V and 1 from J, leaving 4 bases between them. The CDR3 spans 14 residues. The CDR3 sequence: CASSLGVTNEKLFF. CDR3 in DNA: TGCGCCAGCAGCTTGGGCGTAACTAATGAAAAACTGTTTTTT.

The chain employs TRBV14 and TRBJ2-1, with 8 bases identical to TRBD2. V trimming: 1 base; J trimming: 8 bases; junction bases outside the gene matches: 7. The CDR3 consists of 15 residues. Per germline, CDR1 SGHDN and CDR2 FVKESK. The CDR3: CASSQGSGSWDEQFF. The CDR3, as DNA: TGTGCCAGCAGCCAAGGGAGCGGGAGTTGGGATGAGCAGTTCTTC.

This sequence joins TRBV5-4 and TRBJ2-7; D perhaps matches TRBD1 (5 bases). Germline V lookup: CDR1 SGHNT, CDR2 YYREEE (reference sequence). V lost 2 bases, J lost 3 bases, and 6 bases lay in between. This CDR3 contains 12 residues. The CDR3 sequence: CASSLGVYEQYF. The CDR3, as DNA: TGTGCCAGCAGCTTAGGGGTCTACGAGCAGTACTTC.

The J gene is TRBJ1-1, the V gene TRBV10-1, with D unresolved. Germline values: CDR1 WNHNN, CDR2 SYGVQD (reference sequence). Trimming shortened V by 4 bases and J by 0 bases, and 6 bases separated the two germline ends. The CDR3 contains 13 residues. CDR3 sequence: CASSVNMNTEAFF. CDR3 DNA: TGCGCCAGCAGTGTTAATATGAACACTGAAGCTTTCTTT.